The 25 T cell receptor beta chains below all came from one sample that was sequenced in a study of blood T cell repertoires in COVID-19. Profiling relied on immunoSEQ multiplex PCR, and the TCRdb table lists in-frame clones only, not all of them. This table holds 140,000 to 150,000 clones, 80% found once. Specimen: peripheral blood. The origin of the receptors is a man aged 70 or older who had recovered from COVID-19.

This CDR3 reads CAWSVTSYGYTF. CDR3 coding DNA: TGTGCCTGGAGTGTAACCAGCTATGGCTACACCTTC. This chain uses TRBV30 with TRBJ1-2; no clear D. Deletions cut 0 bases from V and 4 bases from J, with 6 bases between. There are 12 residues in the CDR3. CDR1 is GTSNPN and CDR2 is SVGIG in the germline V gene (reference sequence).

Here the CDR3 reads CASSPIALAGGETQYF. CDR3 in DNA: TGTGCCAGCAGCCCCATAGCCCTAGCGGGAGGGGAGACCCAGTACTTC. The chain has TRBV5-5 and TRBJ2-5; TRBD2 matches 12 bases. Germline lookup yields CDR1 SGHKS and CDR2 YYEKEE (reference sequence). The V segment lost 4 bases and the J segment 5 bases; nucleotides outside the gene matches: 9. The CDR3 totals 16 residues.

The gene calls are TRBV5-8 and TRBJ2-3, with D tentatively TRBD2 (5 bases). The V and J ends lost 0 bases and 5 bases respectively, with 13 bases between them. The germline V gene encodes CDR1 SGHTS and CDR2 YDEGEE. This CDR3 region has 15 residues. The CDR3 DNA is TGTGCCAGCAGCTTGGAGGCAGCGGCGGGAGATACGCAGTATTTT. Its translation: CASSLEAAAGDTQYF.

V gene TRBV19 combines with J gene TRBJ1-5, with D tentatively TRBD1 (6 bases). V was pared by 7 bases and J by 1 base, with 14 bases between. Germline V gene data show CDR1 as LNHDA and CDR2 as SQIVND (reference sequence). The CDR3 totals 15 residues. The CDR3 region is CASTGTLFSNQPQHF. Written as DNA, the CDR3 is TGTGCCAGTACCGGGACATTATTCAGCAATCAGCCCCAGCATTTT.

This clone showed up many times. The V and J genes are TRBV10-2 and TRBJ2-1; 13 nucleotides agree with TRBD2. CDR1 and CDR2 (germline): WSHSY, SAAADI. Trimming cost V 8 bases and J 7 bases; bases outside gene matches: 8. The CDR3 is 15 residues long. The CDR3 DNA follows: TGCGCCAGCCGACTAGCGGGAGGTATAGGGAATGAGCAGTTCTTC. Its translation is CASRLAGGIGNEQFF.

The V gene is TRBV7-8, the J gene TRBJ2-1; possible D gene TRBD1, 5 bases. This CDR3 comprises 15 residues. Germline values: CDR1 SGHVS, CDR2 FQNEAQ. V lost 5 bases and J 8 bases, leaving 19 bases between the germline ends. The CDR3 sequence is CASSTGPRPLDEQFF. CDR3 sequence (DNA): TGTGCCAGCAGCACAGGACCTCGCCCTTTGGATGAGCAGTTCTTC.

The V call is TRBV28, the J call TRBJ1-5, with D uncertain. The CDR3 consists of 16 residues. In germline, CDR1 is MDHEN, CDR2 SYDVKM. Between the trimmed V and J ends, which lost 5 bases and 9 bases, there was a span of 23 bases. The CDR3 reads CASSTAVGKLDPPQHF. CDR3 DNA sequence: TGTGCCAGCAGTACCGCCGTGGGCAAGTTGGATCCGCCCCAGCATTTT.

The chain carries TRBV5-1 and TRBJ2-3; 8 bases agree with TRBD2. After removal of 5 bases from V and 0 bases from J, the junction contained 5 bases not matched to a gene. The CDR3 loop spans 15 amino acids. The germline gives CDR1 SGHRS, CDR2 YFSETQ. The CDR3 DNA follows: TGCGCCAGCAGTCCCCTAGCGGGTAGCACAGATACGCAGTATTTT. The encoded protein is CASSPLAGSTDTQYF. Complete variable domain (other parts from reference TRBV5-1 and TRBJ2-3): KAGVTQTPRYLIKTRGQQVTLSCSPISGHRSVSWYQQTPGQGLQFLFEYFSETQRNKGNFPGRFSGRQFSNSRSEMNVSTLELGDSALYLCASSPLAGSTDTQYFGPGTRLTVL.

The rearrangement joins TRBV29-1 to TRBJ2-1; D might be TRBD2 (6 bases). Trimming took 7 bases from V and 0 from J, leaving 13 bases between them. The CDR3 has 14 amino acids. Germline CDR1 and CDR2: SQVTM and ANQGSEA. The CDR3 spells CSGSGSSSYNEQFF. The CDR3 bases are TGCAGCGGAAGCGGGTCTAGCTCCTACAATGAGCAGTTCTTC.

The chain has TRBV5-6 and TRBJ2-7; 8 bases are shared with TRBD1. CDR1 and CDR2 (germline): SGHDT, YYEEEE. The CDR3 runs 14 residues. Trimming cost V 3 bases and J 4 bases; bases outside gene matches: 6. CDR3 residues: CASSSSGGNYEQYF. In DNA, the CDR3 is TGTGCCAGCAGCTCATCAGGGGGCAATTACGAGCAGTACTTC.

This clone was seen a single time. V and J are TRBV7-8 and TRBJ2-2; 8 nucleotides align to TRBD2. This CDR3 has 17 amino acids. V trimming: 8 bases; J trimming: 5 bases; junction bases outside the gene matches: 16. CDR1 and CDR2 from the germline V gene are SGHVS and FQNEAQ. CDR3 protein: CASGPLGAGEGTGELFF. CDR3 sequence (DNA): TGTGCCAGCGGTCCTTTGGGAGCGGGAGAGGGTACCGGGGAGCTGTTTTTT.

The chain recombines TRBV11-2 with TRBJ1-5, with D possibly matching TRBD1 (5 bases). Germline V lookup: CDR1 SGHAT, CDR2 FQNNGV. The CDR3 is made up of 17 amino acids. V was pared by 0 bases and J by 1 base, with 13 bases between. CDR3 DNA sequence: TGTGCCAGCAGCTTAGACCCCGGGGGATTGAGCAATCAGCCCCAGCATTTT. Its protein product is CASSLDPGGLSNQPQHF.

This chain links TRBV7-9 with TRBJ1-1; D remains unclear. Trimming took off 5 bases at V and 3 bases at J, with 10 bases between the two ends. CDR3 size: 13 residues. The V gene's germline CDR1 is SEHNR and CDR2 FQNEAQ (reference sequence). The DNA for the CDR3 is TGTGCCAGCAGCGCGTACCGGGACACTGAAGCTTTCTTT. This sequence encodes CASSAYRDTEAFF. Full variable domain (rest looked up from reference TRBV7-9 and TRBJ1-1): DTGVSQNPRHKITKRGQNVTFRCDPISEHNRLYWYRQTLGQGPEFLTYFQNEAQLEKSRLLSDRFSAERPKGSFSTLEIQRTEQGDSAMYLCASSAYRDTEAFFGQGTRLTVV.

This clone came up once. The CDR3 loop is CASSQVEGAGGGYTF. As DNA, the CDR3 is TGTGCCAGCAGCCAAGTTGAGGGGGCGGGCGGAGGCTACACCTTC. This chain links TRBV3-1 (or the pseudogene TRBV3-2) with TRBJ1-2, with 7 bases that match TRBD1. Trimming removed 1 base from V and 8 bases from J; junction bases left unmatched: 10. The CDR3 runs 15 residues. Germline values: CDR1 LGHDT, CDR2 YNNKEL (reference sequence).

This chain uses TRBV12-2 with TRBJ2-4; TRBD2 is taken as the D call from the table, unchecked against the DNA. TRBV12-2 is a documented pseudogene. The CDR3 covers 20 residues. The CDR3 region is CASRLEGASGRRTAKNIQYF. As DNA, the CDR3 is TGTGCAAGTCGCTTAGAAGGGGCTAGCGGGAGACGTACCGCCAAAAACATTCAGTACTTC.

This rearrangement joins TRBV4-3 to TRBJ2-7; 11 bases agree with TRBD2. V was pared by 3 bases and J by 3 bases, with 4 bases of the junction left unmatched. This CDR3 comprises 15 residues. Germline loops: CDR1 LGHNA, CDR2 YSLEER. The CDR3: CASSQSTSGNYEQYF. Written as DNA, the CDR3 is TGCGCCAGCAGCCAGTCGACTAGCGGGAACTACGAGCAGTACTTC.

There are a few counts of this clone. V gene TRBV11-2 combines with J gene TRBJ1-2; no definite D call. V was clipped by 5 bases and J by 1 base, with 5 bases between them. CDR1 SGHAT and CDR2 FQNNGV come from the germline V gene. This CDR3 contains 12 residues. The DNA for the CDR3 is TGTGCCAGCAGCCCTTTTAACTATGGCTACACCTTC. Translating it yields CASSPFNYGYTF.

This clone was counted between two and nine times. The CDR3 spells CAWRTGFNTEAFF. As DNA, the CDR3 is TGTGCCTGGAGGACAGGGTTTAACACTGAAGCTTTCTTT. The chain combines TRBV30 with TRBJ1-1, with TRBD1 matching 7 bases. CDR3 length equals 13 residues. CDR1 and CDR2 from the germline V gene are GTSNPN and SVGIG (reference sequence). The ends lost 3 bases at V and 2 bases at J; junction bases unmatched: 3.

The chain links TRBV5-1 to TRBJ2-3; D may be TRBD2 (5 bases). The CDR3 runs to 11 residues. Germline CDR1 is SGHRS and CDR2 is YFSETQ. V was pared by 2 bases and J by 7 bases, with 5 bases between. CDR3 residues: CASSFGNTQYF. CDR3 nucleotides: TGCGCCAGCAGCTTCGGGAATACGCAGTATTTT. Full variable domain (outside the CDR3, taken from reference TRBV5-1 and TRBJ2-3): KAGVTQTPRYLIKTRGQQVTLSCSPISGHRSVSWYQQTPGQGLQFLFEYFSETQRNKGNFPGRFSGRQFSNSRSEMNVSTLELGDSALYLCASSFGNTQYFGPGTRLTVL.

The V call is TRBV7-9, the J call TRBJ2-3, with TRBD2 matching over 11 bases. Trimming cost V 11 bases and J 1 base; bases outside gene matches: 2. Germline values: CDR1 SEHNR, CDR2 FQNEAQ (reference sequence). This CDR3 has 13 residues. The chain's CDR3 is CAGGLAGTDTQYF. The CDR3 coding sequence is TGTGCCGGGGGACTAGCGGGCACAGATACGCAGTATTTT.

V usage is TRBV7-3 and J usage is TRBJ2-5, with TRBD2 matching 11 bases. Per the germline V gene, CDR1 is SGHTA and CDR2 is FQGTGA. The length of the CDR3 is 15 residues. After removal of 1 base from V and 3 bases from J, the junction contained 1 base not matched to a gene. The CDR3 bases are TGTGCCAGCAGCTTAAGGGGACTAGCGGAAGAGACCCAGTACTTC. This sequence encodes CASSLRGLAEETQYF.

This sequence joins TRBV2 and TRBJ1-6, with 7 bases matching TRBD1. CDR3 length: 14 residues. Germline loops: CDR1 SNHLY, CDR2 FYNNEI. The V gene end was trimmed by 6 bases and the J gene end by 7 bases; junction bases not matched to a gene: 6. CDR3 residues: CASRGTVSNSPLHF. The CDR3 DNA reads TGTGCCAGCAGGGGGACAGTCTCGAATTCACCCCTCCACTTT. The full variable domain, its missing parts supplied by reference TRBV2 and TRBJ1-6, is EPEVTQTPSHQVTQMGQEVILRCVPISNHLYFYWYRQILGQKVEFLVSFYNNEISEKSEIFDDQFSVERPDGSNFTLKIRSTKLEDSAMYFCASRGTVSNSPLHFGNGTRLTVT.

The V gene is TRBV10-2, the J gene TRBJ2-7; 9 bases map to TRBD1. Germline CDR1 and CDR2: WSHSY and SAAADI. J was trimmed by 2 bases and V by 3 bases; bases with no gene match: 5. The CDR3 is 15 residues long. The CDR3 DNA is TGCGCCAGCAGTGAAGGACAGGGGAATACCTACGAGCAGTACTTC. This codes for CASSEGQGNTYEQYF.

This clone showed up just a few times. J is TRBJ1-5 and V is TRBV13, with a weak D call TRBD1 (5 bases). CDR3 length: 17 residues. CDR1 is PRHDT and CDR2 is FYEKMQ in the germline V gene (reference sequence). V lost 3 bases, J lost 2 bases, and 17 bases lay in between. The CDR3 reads CASSLGGGRHGNQPQHF. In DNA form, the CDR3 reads TGTGCCAGCAGCTTGGGGGGAGGGAGGCACGGCAATCAGCCCCAGCATTTT.

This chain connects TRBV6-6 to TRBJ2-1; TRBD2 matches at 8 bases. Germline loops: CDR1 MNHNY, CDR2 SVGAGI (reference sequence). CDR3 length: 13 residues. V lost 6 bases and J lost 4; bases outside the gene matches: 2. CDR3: CASSLAGYNEQFF. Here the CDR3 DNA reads TGTGCCAGCAGCCTAGCGGGTTACAATGAGCAGTTCTTC.